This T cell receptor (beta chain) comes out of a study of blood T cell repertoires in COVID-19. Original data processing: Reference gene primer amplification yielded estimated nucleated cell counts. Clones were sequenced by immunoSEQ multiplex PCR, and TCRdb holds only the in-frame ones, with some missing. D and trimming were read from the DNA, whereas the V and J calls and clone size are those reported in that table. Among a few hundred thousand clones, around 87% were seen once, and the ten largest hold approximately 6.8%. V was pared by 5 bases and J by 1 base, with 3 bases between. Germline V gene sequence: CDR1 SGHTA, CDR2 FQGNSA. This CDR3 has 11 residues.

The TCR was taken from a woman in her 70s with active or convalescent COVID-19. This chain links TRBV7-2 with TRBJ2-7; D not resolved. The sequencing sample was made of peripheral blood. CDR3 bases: TGTGCCAGCAGCGCGTCCTACGAGCAGTACTTC. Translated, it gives CASSASYEQYF.